The entry below describes one T cell receptor (beta chain). There is no known antigen for this receptor. One base away there is no much larger clone; base qualities are not given. The CDR3 regions of human TCRbeta chains were analyzed by immunosequencing. Regarding the original processing steps: TCRs in the repertoires were matched against a reference library of SARS-CoV-2-specific TCRs that had been generated with the MIRA antigen-specificity platform. Breadth was defined as the fraction of unique TCRs that were SARS-CoV-2-associated. Depth was defined as the fraction of total T cells that were SARS-CoV-2-associated. Each spike-specific TCR was assigned to its reactive spike region and to a CD4 or CD8 class using the MIRA data. Log10-transformed breadth and depth values were compared by one-way ANOVA with Sidak's multiple comparisons tests. The clones in this table, taken by TCRdb from immuneACCESS, are in-frame only. Not every clone is retained; where verified, under half of the shortfall comes from an unresolved V gene, and the cause of the rest is unknown. For V, J and clone size, that table is used; D and trimming come from the DNA. A total of fewer than 150,000 clones appear in this sample, around 90% of them only once. About 3.4% of the sample rests with the top ten.

The label giving this sample's time point can be read as: about 28 days (+/-7) after the second vaccine dose. Because spike-specific TCR depth and breadth did not differ between the two schedules, AZD1222 recipients who got a second dose at roughly 4 weeks were pooled with those who got a second dose at roughly 12 weeks. Samples from vaccinated people were obtained from the UK trials COV001 and COV002, which included a single-blind randomized controlled phase 2/3 trial of AZD1222 (ChAdOx1 nCoV-19) in healthy adults. For TCRbeta chain sequencing, PBMC samples from trial participants were taken at day 0 and at day 28 after the second dose. The source of the sample is a study of T cell responses to AZD1222 COVID-19 vaccine (dated by TCRdb to 2020 to 2023). Background on the whole study: A total of 233 trial participants underwent TCR sequencing, of whom 200 to 220 received two doses of AZD1222 and 26 received two doses of the MenACWY control vaccine. Trial participants were enrolled by age into 18-55, 56-69 and 70-plus year subgroups, with approximately 150, 28 and 58 TCR-sequenced participants respectively. The study at large found these results: Participants were mostly white British, with more females than males. The authors suggested clonal diversity may have been underestimated. In the small 56-69-year group, the increase in depth fell short of significance, most likely because of low power. Reportedly, almost half of the unique spike-specific TCRs recognized epitopes lying outside the regions that are mutated in the B.1.351 and B.1.1.7 variants. Vaccine-associated CD4 TCRs spanned the whole spike protein, with dominant responses in regions 160-218 and 743-854. Conclusions about previously exposed vaccinees are limited because only a handful of AZD1222 recipients were SARS-CoV-2 seropositive at baseline. Spike-specific TCR breadth and depth rose significantly after two AZD1222 doses compared with day 0 and with MenACWY recipients. Because no samples from the day 14 peak response were available, repertoires could be characterized only after the peak T cell response.

The germline V gene supplies CDR1 MGHDK and CDR2 SYGVNS. The CDR3 has 15 amino acids, counting the end cysteine and phenylalanine. Only the CDR3 part of the read is kept: 45 bases, read in frame from the first base. Trimming removed 3 bases from V and 8 bases from J; the gene matches leave 9 bases unexplained. The sample here was peripheral blood, taken 28 days after the second AZD1222 dose. The sequence was obtained from an adult who received the AZD1222 COVID-19 vaccine. This sequence uses TRBV25-1 and TRBJ1-4, and 7 junctional nucleotides match TRBD1. The sequence in DNA is TGTGCCAGCAGTGAGGAGACAGGGAGGAGGGAAAAACTGTTTTTT. This translates into CASSEETGRREKLFF.